The following is a T cell receptor beta chain sequence with its context. Its specificity is unknown. This sample is drawn from a study of T cell clones after liver transplantation. Study details: Apart from three HCV-positive recipients, transplants were for non-autoimmune, non-viral reasons. Samples came pre-transplant, pre-randomization before withdrawal, and post-randomization after withdrawal ended. Notes on the study in general: Post-transplant time points were not standardized, so conclusions are preliminary. Rather than being deleted, graft donor-reactive T cells may have moved into the graft.

The germline V and J ends were trimmed by 5 bases and 8 bases, with 12 bases remaining between them. Germline values: CDR1 SEHNR, CDR2 FQNEAQ (reference sequence). The CDR3 sequence is 12 residues long. Here immunoSEQ multiplex PCR was the method, and the copy in TCRdb shows in-frame clones only, minus some. This sample carries 70,000 to 85,000 clones, roughly 80% of them seen once, and the ten largest clones take approximately 0.6%. The chain links TRBV7-9 to TRBJ1-2; D might be TRBD1 (5 bases). This sequence was found in a human donor who received a liver transplant. The sample here was CD4+ T cells from blood, taken before liver transplant. The chain's CDR3 is CASSQDTGGYTF. The CDR3 bases are TGTGCCAGCAGCCAGGACACTGGGGGCTACACCTTC.